This T cell receptor beta chain was identified in a study of Graves' ophthalmopathy and Graves' hyperthyroidism. RNA transcripts were the template, and TCR beta CDR3 regions were amplified from them. After a first-round RT-PCR with HTBI primers, a second-round multiplex PCR was run. TCRdb re-called the multiplex PCR reads with MiXCR, one entry per CDR3 protein. Among almost 750,000 distinct CDR3 sequences listed, 35% to 50% were seen once. The sample holds many counts of this clonotype. The CDR3 length is 12 residues. The V end was cut by 8 bases, the J end by 4 bases, with 9 bases between. Germline V CDR1 and CDR2: ENHRY, SYGVKD.

The sequencing input was peripheral blood. The clonotype comes from an adult man with Graves' ophthalmopathy. The chain links TRBV10-3 to TRBJ1-3, with D perhaps TRBD1 (5 bases). The CDR3 here is CAIGGEGNTIYF. The CDR3 DNA reads TGTGCCATCGGGGGAGAGGGAAACACCATATATTTT.